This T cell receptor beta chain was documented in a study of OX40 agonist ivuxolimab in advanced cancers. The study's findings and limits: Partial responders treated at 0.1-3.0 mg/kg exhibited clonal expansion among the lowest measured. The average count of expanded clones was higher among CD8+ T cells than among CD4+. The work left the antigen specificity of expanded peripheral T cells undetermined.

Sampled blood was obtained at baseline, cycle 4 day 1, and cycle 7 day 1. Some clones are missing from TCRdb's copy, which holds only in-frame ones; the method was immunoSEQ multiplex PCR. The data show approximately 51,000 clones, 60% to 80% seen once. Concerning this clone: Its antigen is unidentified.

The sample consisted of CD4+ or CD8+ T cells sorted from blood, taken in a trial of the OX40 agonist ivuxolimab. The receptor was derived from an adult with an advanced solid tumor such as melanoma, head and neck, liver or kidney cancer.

CDR3 in amino acids: CASSEAGGSNQPQHF. CDR3 DNA sequence: TGTGCCAGCAGTGAAGCCGGGGGAAGCAATCAGCCCCAGCATTTT. The rearrangement links TRBV6-1 to TRBJ1-5; D may be TRBD1 (5 bases). CDR3 length: 15 residues. V was pared by 0 bases and J by 1 base, with 7 bases between. CDR1 and CDR2 (germline): MNHNS, SASEGT.